This T cell receptor beta chain emerged from a study of T cell repertoires in cytomegalovirus infection. As for the study in general: From public TCR beta signatures came an indication of both CMV infection and matching HLA type. Study-level findings and limits: Summed frequency of public TCR beta families distinguished CMV carriers with the relevant HLA. HLA-C-restricted CMV-specific TCR beta clonotypes prevailed in the ex vivo response.

Germline values: CDR1 SQVTM, CDR2 ANQGSEA. This CDR3 is built from 14 residues. Trimming shortened V by 6 bases and J by 1 base, and 10 bases separated the two germline ends. TCRdb called the reads again in MiXCR, with one record for every CDR3 protein. The data hold 680,000 or so distinct CDR3 sequences, with 35% to 45% observed a single time. Of note for this clonotype: The antigen is undetermined.

Input material: PBMCs. J is TRBJ2-6 and V is TRBV29-1, with D possibly being TRBD1 (5 bases). This sequence was found in a human donor in good health (CMV status not recorded). Some clones in this sample may be carry-over from other donors' samples. CDR3 nucleotides: TGCAGCGTAATGACAGATTCTGGGGCCAACGTCCTGACTTTC. It specifies CSVMTDSGANVLTF.